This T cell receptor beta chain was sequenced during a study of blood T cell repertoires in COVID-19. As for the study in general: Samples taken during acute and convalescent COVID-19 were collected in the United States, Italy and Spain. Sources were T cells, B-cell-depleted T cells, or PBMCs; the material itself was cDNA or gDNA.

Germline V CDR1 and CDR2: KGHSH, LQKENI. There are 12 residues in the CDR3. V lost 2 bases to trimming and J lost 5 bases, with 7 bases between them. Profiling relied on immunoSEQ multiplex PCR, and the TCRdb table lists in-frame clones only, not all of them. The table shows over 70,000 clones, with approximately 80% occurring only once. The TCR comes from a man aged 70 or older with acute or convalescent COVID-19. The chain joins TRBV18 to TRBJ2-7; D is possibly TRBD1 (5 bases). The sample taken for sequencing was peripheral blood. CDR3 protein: CASSPRGNEQYF. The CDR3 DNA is TGTGCCAGCTCACCAAGGGGAAACGAGCAGTACTTC.